What follows are 16 T cell receptor beta chains derived from one specimen sequenced in a study of CD8 T cells in ankylosing spondylitis. TCRdb ran MiXCR on the 5' RACE reads and lists one entry per CDR3 protein. The sample has almost 45,000 distinct CDR3 sequences, 11% seen once; the top ten hold 1.3% to 1.5%. Sequenced: blood, either unsorted or a sorted T cell fraction (not recorded which). The receptors come from a male donor with ankylosing spondylitis or in good health (not recorded which).

This chain joins TRBV11-2 and TRBJ2-7, with 8 bases aligning to TRBD1. J lost 9 bases, V lost 4 bases, and 8 bases had no gene match. CDR1 and CDR2 (germline): SGHAT, FQNNGV. This CDR3 region has 13 residues. The CDR3 sequence is CASSSGTGIGQYF. The CDR3 coding sequence is TGTGCCAGCAGCTCCGGGACAGGTATTGGGCAGTACTTC.

This clonotype was found many times. The rearrangement links TRBV7-2 to TRBJ2-3; 9 bases agree with TRBD2. CDR1 and CDR2 (germline): SGHTA, FQGNSA. CDR3 length: 15 amino acids. Losses at the gene ends were 5 bases for V and 4 bases for J; bases not matched to a gene: 7. The CDR3, as DNA: TGTGCCAGCAGCAAACAGGGACTAGCCGCAGATACGCAGTATTTT. Protein: CASSKQGLAADTQYF.

V and J are TRBV18 and TRBJ1-2; 9 bases match TRBD1. The J segment lost 8 bases and the V segment lost 6 bases, leaving 7 bases of the junction unmatched. Germline V gene sequence: CDR1 KGHSH, CDR2 LQKENI. This CDR3 has 13 residues. The CDR3 DNA is TGTGCCAGCTCTCCGGGACAGGGTGGAGGCTACACCTTC. This gives the protein CASSPGQGGGYTF.

This chain joins TRBV6-1 and TRBJ2-7; no clear D gene. This CDR3 is 14 amino acids long. The germline gives CDR1 MNHNS, CDR2 SASEGT. With 3 bases removed from V and 0 bases from J, the gap between germline ends came to 9 bases. This chain's CDR3 is CASSEWSSSYEQYF. Written as DNA, the CDR3 is TGTGCCAGCAGTGAGTGGTCAAGCTCCTACGAGCAGTACTTC.

About this clonotype: This may come from a read error, since a much larger clone is one base off. The chain carries TRBV6-1 and TRBJ1-4; 7 bases align to TRBD1. Germline lookup yields CDR1 MNHNS and CDR2 SASEGT. This CDR3 has 15 amino acids. CDR3 nucleotide sequence: TGTACCAGCAGCTCCGACGCAGGGGGTAATGAAAAACTGTTTTTT. Amino acid sequence: CTSSSDAGGNEKLFF.

This clonotype was seen a handful of times. This rearrangement joins TRBV7-9 to TRBJ2-1; TRBD1 matches at 9 bases. Per the germline V gene, CDR1 is SEHNR and CDR2 is FQNEAQ (reference sequence). V dropped 5 bases and J dropped 6; count of bases not matched to a gene: 8. The CDR3 totals 15 residues. DNA for the CDR3: TGTGCCAGCAGCCCCCTATCGGGACAGGGCAATGAGCAGTTCTTC. Residues: CASSPLSGQGNEQFF.

At least ten counts were recorded for this clonotype. The V and J genes are TRBV24-1 and TRBJ2-1, with TRBD2 identical over 8 bases. Germline CDR1 and CDR2: KGHDR and SFDVKD. Trimming cost V 4 bases and J 5 bases; bases outside gene matches: 9. This CDR3 comprises 16 residues. This CDR3 reads CATSDPTGGRDNEQFF. The CDR3 DNA reads TGTGCCACCAGTGACCCAACGGGGGGGCGAGACAATGAGCAGTTCTTC.

There are many counts of this clonotype. The chain carries TRBV14 and TRBJ2-7, with a possible D match to TRBD2 (5 bases). From germline, CDR1 is SGHDN and CDR2 FVKESK. V lost 4 bases and J lost 6, with 13 bases in between. The CDR3 loop spans 13 amino acids. CDR3 sequence: CASSPGERREQYF. As DNA, the CDR3 is TGTGCCAGCAGCCCCGGGGAAAGGCGCGAGCAGTACTTC.

This clonotype was detected ten times or more. V usage is TRBV7-9 and J usage is TRBJ2-5, with D hard to call. The CDR3 sequence is 14 residues long. Between the trimmed V and J ends, which lost 5 bases and 2 bases, there was a span of 12 bases. The germline V gene encodes CDR1 SEHNR and CDR2 FQNEAQ (reference sequence). The CDR3 region is CASSPDLTQETQYF. The CDR3 coding sequence is TGTGCCAGCAGCCCCGACTTGACGCAAGAGACCCAGTACTTC. The whole variable domain, remainder taken from reference TRBV7-9 and TRBJ2-5, is DTGVSQNPRHKITKRGQNVTFRCDPISEHNRLYWYRQTLGQGPEFLTYFQNEAQLEKSRLLSDRFSAERPKGSFSTLEIQRTEQGDSAMYLCASSPDLTQETQYFGPGTRLLVL.

This clonotype has just a few counts. The rearrangement uses TRBV27 and TRBJ1-4; D is undetermined. Germline CDR1 reads MNHEY; CDR2 reads SMNVEV (reference sequence). The ends were cut back, 5 bases at V and 8 bases at J, with 12 bases in the middle. This CDR3 spans 13 amino acids. Here the CDR3 DNA reads TGTGCCAGCAGTCCCTGGAACTGGGAAAAACTGTTTTTT. It encodes CASSPWNWEKLFF.

The chain uses TRBV7-8 and TRBJ2-2; 10 bases are shared with TRBD2. The CDR3 covers 19 residues. V lost 5 bases to trimming and J lost 1 base; unmatched junction nucleotides: 13. CDR1 is SGHVS and CDR2 is FQNEAQ in the germline V gene. Written as DNA, the CDR3 is TGTGCCAGCAGCCAGTCAGGGGTAGCGGGGGGCTGGAACACCGGGGAGCTGTTTTTT. It yields the protein CASSQSGVAGGWNTGELFF.

The gene calls are TRBV10-3 and TRBJ1-2; a possible D gene is TRBD1 (6 bases). This CDR3 spans 14 amino acids. From germline, CDR1 is ENHRY and CDR2 SYGVKD. Trimming left V 0 bases short and J 4 bases short, with 9 bases between. The CDR3 coding sequence is TGTGCCATCAGTGAGTCTAAGGACAGCTATGGCTACACCTTC. It codes for CAISESKDSYGYTF.

This clonotype appeared a few times. The chain combines TRBV11-1 with TRBJ2-1; tentative D call: TRBD1 (6 bases). The ends were cut back, 8 bases at V and 0 bases at J, with 14 bases in the middle. Germline V gives CDR1 SGHAT, CDR2 FQDESV (reference sequence). The CDR3 runs to 15 residues. Here the CDR3 reads CASARDRTSYNEQFF. The CDR3 bases are TGTGCCAGCGCAAGAGACAGGACCTCCTACAATGAGCAGTTCTTC.

CDR3 protein: CASSFSGTDNTDTQYF. In DNA, the CDR3 is TGCGCCAGCAGCTTTTCGGGGACAGACAACACAGATACGCAGTATTTT. V and J are TRBV5-1 and TRBJ2-3; 7 bases are shared with TRBD1. The CDR3 runs 16 residues. J lost 2 bases, V lost 2 bases, and 8 bases had no gene match. The V gene's germline CDR1 is SGHRS and CDR2 YFSETQ.

This clonotype rates as medium-sized (0.01 to 0.1%). The chain combines TRBV29-1 with TRBJ2-7; the D gene is possibly TRBD1 (6 bases). This CDR3 comprises 13 residues. The germline V and J ends were trimmed by 4 bases and 3 bases, with 13 bases remaining between them. Germline V gives CDR1 SQVTM, CDR2 ANQGSEA. This CDR3 reads CSVGPTGNYEQYF. CDR3 nucleotide sequence: TGCAGCGTTGGACCGACAGGAAACTACGAGCAGTACTTC.

The V gene is TRBV6-1, the J gene TRBJ1-4; TRBD1 matches 8 bases. Germline CDR1 is MNHNS and CDR2 is SASEGT. CDR3 length: 13 amino acids. With V trimmed by 5 bases and J by 8 bases, 4 bases remained unmatched. This CDR3 reads CASSRTGREKLFF. CDR3 nucleotides: TGTGCCAGCAGTCGGACAGGGCGGGAAAAACTGTTTTTT.